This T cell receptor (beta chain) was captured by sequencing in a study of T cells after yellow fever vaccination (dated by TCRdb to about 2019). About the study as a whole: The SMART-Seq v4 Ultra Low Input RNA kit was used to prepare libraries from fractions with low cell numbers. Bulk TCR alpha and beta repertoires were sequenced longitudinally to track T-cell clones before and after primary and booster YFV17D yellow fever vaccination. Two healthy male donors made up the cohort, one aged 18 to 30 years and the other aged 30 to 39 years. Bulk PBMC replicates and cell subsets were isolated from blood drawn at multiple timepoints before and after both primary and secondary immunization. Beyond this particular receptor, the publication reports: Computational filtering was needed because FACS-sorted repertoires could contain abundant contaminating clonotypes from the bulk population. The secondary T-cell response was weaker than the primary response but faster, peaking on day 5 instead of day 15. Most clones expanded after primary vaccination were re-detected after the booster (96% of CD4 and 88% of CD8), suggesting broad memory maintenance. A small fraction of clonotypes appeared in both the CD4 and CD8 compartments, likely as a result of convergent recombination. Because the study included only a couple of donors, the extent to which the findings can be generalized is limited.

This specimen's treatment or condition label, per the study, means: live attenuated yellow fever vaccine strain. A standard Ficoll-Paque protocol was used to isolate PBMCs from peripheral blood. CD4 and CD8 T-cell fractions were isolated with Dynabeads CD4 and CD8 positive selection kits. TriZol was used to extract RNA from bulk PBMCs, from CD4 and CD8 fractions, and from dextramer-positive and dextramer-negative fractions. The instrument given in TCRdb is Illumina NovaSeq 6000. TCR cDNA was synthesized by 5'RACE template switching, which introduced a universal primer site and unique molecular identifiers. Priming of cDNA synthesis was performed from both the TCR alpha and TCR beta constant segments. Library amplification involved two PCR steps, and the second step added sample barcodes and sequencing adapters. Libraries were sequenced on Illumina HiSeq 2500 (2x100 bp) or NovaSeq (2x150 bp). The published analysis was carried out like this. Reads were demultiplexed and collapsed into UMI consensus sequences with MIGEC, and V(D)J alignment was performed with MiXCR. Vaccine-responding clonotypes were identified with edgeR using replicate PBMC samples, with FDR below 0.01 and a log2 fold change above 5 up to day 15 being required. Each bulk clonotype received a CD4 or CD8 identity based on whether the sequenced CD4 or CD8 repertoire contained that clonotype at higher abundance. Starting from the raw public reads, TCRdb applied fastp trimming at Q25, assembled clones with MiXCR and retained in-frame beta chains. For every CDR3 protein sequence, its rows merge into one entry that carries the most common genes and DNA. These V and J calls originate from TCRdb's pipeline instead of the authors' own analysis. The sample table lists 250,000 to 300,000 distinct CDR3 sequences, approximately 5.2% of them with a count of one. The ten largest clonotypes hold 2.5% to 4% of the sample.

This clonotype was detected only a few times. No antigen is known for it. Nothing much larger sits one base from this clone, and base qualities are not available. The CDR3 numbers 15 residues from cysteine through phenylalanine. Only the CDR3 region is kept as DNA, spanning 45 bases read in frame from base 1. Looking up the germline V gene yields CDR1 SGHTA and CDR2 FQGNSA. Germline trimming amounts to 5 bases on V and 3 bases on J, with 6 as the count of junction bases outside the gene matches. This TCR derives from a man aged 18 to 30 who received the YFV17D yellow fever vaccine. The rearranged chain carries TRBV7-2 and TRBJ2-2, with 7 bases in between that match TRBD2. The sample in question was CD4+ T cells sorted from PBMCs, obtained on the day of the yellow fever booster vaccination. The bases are TGTGCCAGCAGCCCCATCAGCGGGGACACCGGGGAGCTGTTTTTT. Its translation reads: CASSPISGDTGELFF.